This passage covers 3 T cell receptor beta chains from one sample sequenced in a study of T cells after posttransplantation cyclophosphamide. Here immunoSEQ multiplex PCR was the method, and the copy in TCRdb shows in-frame clones only, minus some. Reported are some 40,000 clones, none seen only once; the ten largest carry 2.5%. The source material was PBMCs. These TCRs come from a man aged 45-60 years in good health, CMV-negative, and a related stem cell transplant donor.

This clone was observed many times. The J gene is TRBJ2-1, the V gene TRBV14; TRBD1 is a possible D gene (6 bases). CDR1 SGHDN and CDR2 FVKESK come from the germline V gene. The V end was cut by 0 bases, the J end by 4 bases, with 19 bases between. CDR3 length: 18 amino acids. The CDR3, as DNA: TGTGCCAGCAGCCAAGAATTCCCACAGGGCAGCCTATACAATGAGCAGTTCTTC. Protein sequence: CASSQEFPQGSLYNEQFF.

This clone was observed many times. The chain couples TRBV5-6 to TRBJ1-2; a possible D gene is TRBD1 (5 bases). Per germline, CDR1 SGHDT and CDR2 YYEEEE. The CDR3 length is 16 residues. Trimming pared 4 bases from V and 4 bases from J, leaving 20 bases between. The CDR3 loop is CASSPVAYLGPYGYTF. The CDR3 DNA reads as TGTGCCAGCAGCCCGGTGGCCTACTTGGGGCCCTATGGCTACACCTTC.

This clone was counted at least ten times. The V gene is TRBV6-6, the J gene TRBJ1-6; unclear D gene. Germline CDR1 and CDR2: MNHNY and SVGAGI (reference sequence). Trimming cost V 11 bases and J 0 bases, with 11 bases left between them. This CDR3 region has 14 residues. CDR3 DNA: TGTGCCGTTAGTTTACCCTCCTATAATTCACCCCTCCACTTT. Residues: CAVSLPSYNSPLHF.